The T cell receptor (beta chain) under discussion was sequenced for a study of cytomegalovirus exposure and HLA in healthy donors. The wider study: HLA-typed donors contributed about 85 million unique TCRs, which were held in an early data release.

Study-wide findings and caveats: As a later analysis showed, several of the most significant clusters appeared to be linked to common viral pathogens. In vitro, a few CMV-associated chains proved specific for CMV antigens.

CDR1 and CDR2 from the germline V gene are SGHRS and YFSETQ. This CDR3 has 14 residues. The V end lost 0 bases, the J end lost 3 bases, and 9 bases lay between the germline ends. In regard to this clone: The antigen remains unidentified.

Amplification used 60 Vbeta primers and 13 Jbeta primers. Using immunoSEQ multiplex PCR, the repertoire was profiled, and TCRdb retains in-frame clones only, with some absent. The table has 74,000 or so clones, 65% to 85% seen once; the top ten hold roughly 22%. The source is a middle-aged woman in good health and CMV-seropositive. Sequenced: PBMCs. The chain joins TRBV5-1 to TRBJ1-1, with a possible D match to TRBD1 (5 bases). This chain's CDR3 is CASSLEGRDTEAFF. For the CDR3, the DNA is TGCGCCAGCAGCTTGGAAGGCAGGGACACTGAAGCTTTCTTT.